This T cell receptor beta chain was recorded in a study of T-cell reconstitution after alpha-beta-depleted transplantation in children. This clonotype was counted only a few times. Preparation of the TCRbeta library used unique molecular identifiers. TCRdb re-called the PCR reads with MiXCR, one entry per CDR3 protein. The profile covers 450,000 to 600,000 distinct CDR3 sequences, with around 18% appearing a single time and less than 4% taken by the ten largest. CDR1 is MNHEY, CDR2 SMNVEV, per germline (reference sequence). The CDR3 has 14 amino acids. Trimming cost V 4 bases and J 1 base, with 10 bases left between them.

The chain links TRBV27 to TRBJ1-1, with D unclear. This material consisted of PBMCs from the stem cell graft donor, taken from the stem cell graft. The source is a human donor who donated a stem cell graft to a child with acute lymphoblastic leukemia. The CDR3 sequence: CASSSPHANTEAFF. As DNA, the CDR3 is TGTGCCAGCAGTTCCCCGCACGCGAACACTGAAGCTTTCTTT.